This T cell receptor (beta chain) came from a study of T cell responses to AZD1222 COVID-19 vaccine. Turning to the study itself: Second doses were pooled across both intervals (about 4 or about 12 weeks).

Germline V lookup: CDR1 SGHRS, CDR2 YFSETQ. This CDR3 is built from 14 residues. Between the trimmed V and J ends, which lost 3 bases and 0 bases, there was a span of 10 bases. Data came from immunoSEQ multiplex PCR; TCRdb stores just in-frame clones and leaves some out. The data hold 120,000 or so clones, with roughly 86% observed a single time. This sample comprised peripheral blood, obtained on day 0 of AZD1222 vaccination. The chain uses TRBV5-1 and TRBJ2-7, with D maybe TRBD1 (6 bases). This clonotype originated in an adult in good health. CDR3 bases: TGCGCCAGCAGCTCCCGGGACATCTCCTACGAGCAGTACTTC. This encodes CASSSRDISYEQYF. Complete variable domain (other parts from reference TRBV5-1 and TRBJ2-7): KAGVTQTPRYLIKTRGQQVTLSCSPISGHRSVSWYQQTPGQGLQFLFEYFSETQRNKGNFPGRFSGRQFSNSRSEMNVSTLELGDSALYLCASSSRDISYEQYFGPGTRLTVT.